This T cell receptor (beta chain) was recovered during a study of control samples from healthy donors and cancer patients. Some clones are missing from TCRdb's copy, which holds only in-frame ones; the method was immunoSEQ multiplex PCR. The sample includes approximately 100,000 clones, roughly 92% of them seen just once. The sequencing sample was made of blood. The source is a human donor in good health. The donor label of this sample is uncertain.

Here the CDR3 reads CASSIRENIQYF. The CDR3 bases are TGTGCCAGCAGCATCAGGGAGAACATTCAGTACTTC. The rearrangement links TRBV13 to TRBJ2-4; D may be TRBD1 or TRBD2 (5 bases each). Between the trimmed V and J ends, which lost 5 bases and 7 bases, there was a span of 9 bases. Germline CDR1 and CDR2: PRHDT and FYEKMQ (reference sequence). This CDR3 has 12 amino acids.